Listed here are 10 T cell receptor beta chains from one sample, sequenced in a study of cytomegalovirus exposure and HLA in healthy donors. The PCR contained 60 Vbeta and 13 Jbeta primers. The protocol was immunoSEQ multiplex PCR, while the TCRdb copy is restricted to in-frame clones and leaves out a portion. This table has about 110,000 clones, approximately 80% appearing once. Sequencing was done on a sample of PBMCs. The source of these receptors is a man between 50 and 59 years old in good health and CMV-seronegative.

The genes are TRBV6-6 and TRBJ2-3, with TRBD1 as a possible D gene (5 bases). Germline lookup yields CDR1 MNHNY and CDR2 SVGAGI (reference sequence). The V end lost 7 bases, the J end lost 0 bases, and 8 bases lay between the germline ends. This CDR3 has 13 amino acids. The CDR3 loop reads CASNRRSTDTQYF. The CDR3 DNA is TGTGCCAGCAACAGGCGAAGCACAGATACGCAGTATTTT.

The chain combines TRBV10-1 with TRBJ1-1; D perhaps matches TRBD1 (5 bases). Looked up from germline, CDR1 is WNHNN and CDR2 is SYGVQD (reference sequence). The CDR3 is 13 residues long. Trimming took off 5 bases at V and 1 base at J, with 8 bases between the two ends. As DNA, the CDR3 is TGCGCCAGCAGTCTTGACAGGAACACTGAAGCTTTCTTT. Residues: CASSLDRNTEAFF.

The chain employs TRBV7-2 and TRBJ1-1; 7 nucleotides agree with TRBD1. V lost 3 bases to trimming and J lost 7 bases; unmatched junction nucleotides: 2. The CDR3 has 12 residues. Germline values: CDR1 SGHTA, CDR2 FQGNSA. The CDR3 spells CASSFTGDEAFF. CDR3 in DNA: TGTGCCAGCAGCTTCACAGGGGATGAAGCTTTCTTT.

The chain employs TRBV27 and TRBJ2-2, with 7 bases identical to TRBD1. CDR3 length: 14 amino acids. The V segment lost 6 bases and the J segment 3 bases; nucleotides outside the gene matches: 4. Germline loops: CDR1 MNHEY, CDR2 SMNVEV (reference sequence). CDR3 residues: CASRRQGDTGELFF. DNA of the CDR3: TGTGCCAGCAGAAGACAGGGAGACACCGGGGAGCTGTTTTTT.

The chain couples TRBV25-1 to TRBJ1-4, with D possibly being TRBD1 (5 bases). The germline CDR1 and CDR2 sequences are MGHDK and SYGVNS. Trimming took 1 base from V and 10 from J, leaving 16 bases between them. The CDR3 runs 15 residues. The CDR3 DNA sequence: TGTGCCAGCAGTGAATCGGACAAGAGGTGGGGAAAACTGTTTTTT. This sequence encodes CASSESDKRWGKLFF.

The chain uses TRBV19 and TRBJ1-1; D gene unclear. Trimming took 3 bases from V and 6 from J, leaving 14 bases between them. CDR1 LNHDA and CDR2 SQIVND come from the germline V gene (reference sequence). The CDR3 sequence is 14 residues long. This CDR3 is CASSMPGLASEAFF. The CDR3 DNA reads TGTGCCAGTAGTATGCCAGGTTTGGCCTCTGAAGCTTTCTTT.

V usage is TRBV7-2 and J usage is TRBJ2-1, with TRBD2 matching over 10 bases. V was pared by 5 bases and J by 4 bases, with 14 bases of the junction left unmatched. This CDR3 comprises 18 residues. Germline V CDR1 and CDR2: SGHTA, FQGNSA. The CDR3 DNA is TGTGCCAGCAGCCGACCTCAAAGCGGGGGGGCATCTTACAATGAGCAGTTCTTC. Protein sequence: CASSRPQSGGASYNEQFF. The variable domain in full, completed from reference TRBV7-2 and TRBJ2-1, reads GAGVSQSPSNKVTEKGKDVELRCDPISGHTALYWYRQSLGQGLEFLIYFQGNSAPDKSGLPSDRFSAERTGGSVSTLTIQRTQQEDSAVYLCASSRPQSGGASYNEQFFGPGTRLTVL.

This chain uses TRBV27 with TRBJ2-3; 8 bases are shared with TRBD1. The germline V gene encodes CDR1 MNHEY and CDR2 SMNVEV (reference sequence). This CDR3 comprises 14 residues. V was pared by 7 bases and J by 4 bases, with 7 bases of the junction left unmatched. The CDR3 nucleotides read TGTGCCAGCACCGCGACAGGGGACGCAGATACGCAGTATTTT. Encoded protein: CASTATGDADTQYF.

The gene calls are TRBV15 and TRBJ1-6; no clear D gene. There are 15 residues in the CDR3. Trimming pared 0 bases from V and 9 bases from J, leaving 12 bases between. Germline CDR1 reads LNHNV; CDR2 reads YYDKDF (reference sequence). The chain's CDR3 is CATSRDGRGISPLHF. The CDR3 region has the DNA TGTGCCACCAGCAGAGATGGAAGAGGAATTTCACCCCTCCACTTT.

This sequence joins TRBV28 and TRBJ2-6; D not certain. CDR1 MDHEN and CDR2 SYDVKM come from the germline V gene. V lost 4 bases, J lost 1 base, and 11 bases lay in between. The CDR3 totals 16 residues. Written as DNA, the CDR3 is TGTGCCAGCAGTTACTATAGTCCATCTGGGGCCAACGTCCTGACTTTC. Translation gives CASSYYSPSGANVLTF.